The 18 T cell receptor beta chains listed next were all sequenced from one sample in a study of T cell responses to AZD1222 COVID-19 vaccine (dated by TCRdb to 2020 to 2023). Interpreted using the paper, the time point label stands for: baseline before first vaccination. Library preparation employed the immunoSEQ multiplex PCR assay. TCRdb obtained this table from immuneACCESS and retained in-frame rearrangements with V and J assigned. These tables miss some clones; where compared with another copy, unresolved V genes account for less than half of the shortfall, and the remainder is unexplained. For this sample there are 150,000 to 200,000 clones; approximately 86% appear just once. The ten largest clones add up to about 2.5% of the sample. The source was peripheral blood, collected on day 0 of AZD1222 vaccination. The receptors were gathered from an adult in good health.

The genes are TRBV28 and TRBJ2-1; D is unresolved. Trimming took 7 bases from V and 3 from J, leaving 13 bases between them. The CDR3 is made up of 14 amino acids. Germline V gene data show CDR1 as MDHEN and CDR2 as SYDVKM. The CDR3 bases are TGTGCCAGCACTAGAACTACGAACTACAATGAGCAGTTCTTC. Encoded protein: CASTRTTNYNEQFF.

This clone has just one count. The J gene is TRBJ2-1, the V gene TRBV7-9; TRBD2 might be the D (6 bases). The CDR3 loop spans 16 amino acids. CDR1 is SEHNR and CDR2 is FQNEAQ in the germline V gene (reference sequence). The V end lost 6 bases, the J end lost 7 bases, and 22 bases lay between the germline ends. CDR3 coding DNA: TGTGCCAGCAGTGGCCGCTTGGGGGACGGAGGGAATGAGCAGTTCTTC. Amino acids: CASSGRLGDGGNEQFF. The full variable domain, its missing parts supplied by reference TRBV7-9 and TRBJ2-1, is DTGVSQNPRHKITKRGQNVTFRCDPISEHNRLYWYRQTLGQGPEFLTYFQNEAQLEKSRLLSDRFSAERPKGSFSTLEIQRTEQGDSAMYLCASSGRLGDGGNEQFFGPGTRLTVL.

The V call is TRBV19, the J call TRBJ1-3; a possible D gene is TRBD1 (5 bases). V was trimmed by 6 bases and J by 2 bases, leaving 14 bases between them. This CDR3 has 15 residues. CDR1 LNHDA and CDR2 SQIVND come from the germline V gene (reference sequence). Written as DNA, the CDR3 is TGTGCCAGTAGCCCCTCTTGGGGGACTGGAAACACCATATATTTT. This sequence encodes CASSPSWGTGNTIYF.

The chain employs TRBV27 and TRBJ1-1; tentative D call: TRBD1 (6 bases). Germline V gene data show CDR1 as MNHEY and CDR2 as SMNVEV (reference sequence). The V end was cut by 5 bases, the J end by 5 bases, with 12 bases between. The CDR3 is made up of 13 amino acids. The CDR3 here is CASSQEGGTEAFF. The CDR3 DNA sequence: TGTGCCAGCAGTCAAGAGGGGGGGACTGAAGCTTTCTTT.

This chain links TRBV28 with TRBJ1-2; D is uncertain. Trimming removed 6 bases from V and 6 bases from J, with 14 bases in between. CDR1 and CDR2 (germline): MDHEN, SYDVKM. The CDR3 runs to 13 residues. This chain's CDR3 is CASRYVPEDGYTF. For the CDR3, the DNA is TGTGCCAGCAGGTACGTCCCTGAGGATGGCTACACCTTC.

The rearrangement uses TRBV7-3 and TRBJ1-3; no clear D. Germline V gene lookup returns CDR1 SGHTA and CDR2 FQGTGA. The ends were cut back, 5 bases at V and 10 bases at J, with 15 bases in the middle. The CDR3 totals 13 residues. The CDR3 region is CASSTSPGGTIYF. The CDR3 DNA reads as TGTGCCAGCAGCACCTCCCCCGGAGGGACCATATATTTT.

This rearrangement joins TRBV18 to TRBJ1-2; 7 nucleotides agree with TRBD1. There are 14 residues in the CDR3. The germline V gene encodes CDR1 KGHSH and CDR2 LQKENI. V lost 6 bases to trimming and J lost 6 bases; unmatched junction nucleotides: 10. CDR3 sequence reads: CASSPGTAGDGYTF. The CDR3 nucleotides read TGTGCCAGCTCCCCCGGGACAGCGGGCGATGGCTACACCTTC.

The J gene is TRBJ1-2, the V gene TRBV10-3; D call uncertain. The CDR3 sequence is 15 residues long. CDR1 is ENHRY and CDR2 is SYGVKD in the germline V gene. Between the trimmed V and J ends, which lost 0 bases and 5 bases, there was a span of 13 bases. CDR3 sequence reads: CAISESNLLRYGYTF. The DNA for the CDR3 is TGTGCCATCAGTGAGTCTAACCTCCTCCGGTATGGCTACACCTTC.

The CDR3 region is CASSPQETQYF. The CDR3 coding sequence is TGTGCCAGCAGTCCACAAGAGACCCAGTACTTC. V is TRBV27 and J is TRBJ2-5; D is unclear. V dropped 5 bases and J dropped 2 bases, with 3 bases sitting between them. Per the germline V gene, CDR1 is MNHEY and CDR2 is SMNVEV (reference sequence). The CDR3 is made up of 11 amino acids.

The chain recombines TRBV5-1 with TRBJ2-1; 9 nucleotides agree with TRBD1. CDR3 size: 15 residues. Unmatched junction bases numbered 11, after V lost 5 bases and J lost 8 bases. Germline V gene sequence: CDR1 SGHRS, CDR2 YFSETQ. Here the CDR3 DNA reads TGCGCCAGCAGTGGGCGGACAGGGGCTTTTGATGAGCAGTTCTTC. It codes for CASSGRTGAFDEQFF.

The chain has TRBV5-1 and TRBJ1-4; no reliable D call. The germline V gene has CDR1 SGHRS and CDR2 YFSETQ. V was trimmed by 6 bases and J by 4 bases, leaving 4 bases between them. The CDR3 runs 11 residues. The CDR3 is CASKNNEKLFF. CDR3 DNA sequence: TGCGCCAGCAAGAATAATGAAAAACTGTTTTTT. Looking up the rest from reference TRBV5-1 and TRBJ1-4 gives the full variable domain: KAGVTQTPRYLIKTRGQQVTLSCSPISGHRSVSWYQQTPGQGLQFLFEYFSETQRNKGNFPGRFSGRQFSNSRSEMNVSTLELGDSALYLCASKNNEKLFFGSGTQLSVL.

The chain combines TRBV2 with TRBJ2-3; D remains ambiguous. V was pared by 4 bases and J by 2 bases, with 1 base between. The germline V gene encodes CDR1 SNHLY and CDR2 FYNNEI. There are 11 residues in the CDR3. The CDR3 bases are TGTGCCAGCAGTGCCACAGATACGCAGTATTTT. It is translated as CASSATDTQYF.

This chain uses TRBV4-1 with TRBJ1-5; TRBD1 aligns across 9 bases. The germline V gene encodes CDR1 MGHRA and CDR2 YSYEKL. The CDR3 runs 16 residues. The V segment lost 3 bases and the J segment 6 bases; nucleotides outside the gene matches: 9. The CDR3 DNA sequence: TGCGCCAGCAGCCATGTTACAGGGGGCTCCCGTCAGCCCCAGCATTTT. Translating gives CASSHVTGGSRQPQHF.

This sequence joins TRBV19 and TRBJ1-2; 8 bases are a match to TRBD1. Trimming removed 4 bases from V and 8 bases from J; junction bases left unmatched: 9. This CDR3 region has 14 residues. Germline V gene sequence: CDR1 LNHDA, CDR2 SQIVND (reference sequence). CDR3 in DNA: TGTGCCAGTAGTACAACGGGACAGGTATCCGGCTACACCTTC. As protein: CASSTTGQVSGYTF.

The chain uses TRBV12-3 or TRBV12-4 and TRBJ2-3, with D possibly called TRBD1 or TRBD2 (5 bases each). Trimming removed 5 bases from V and 6 bases from J, with 9 bases in between. The CDR3 sequence is 12 residues long. DNA for the CDR3: TGTGCCAGCAGTGGGGACCCCGATACGCAGTATTTT. Amino acids: CASSGDPDTQYF.

The chain has TRBV5-1 and TRBJ2-7; 9 positions match TRBD1. The CDR3 has 15 amino acids. V lost 4 bases, J lost 1 base, and 6 bases stayed unmatched. The V gene's germline CDR1 is SGHRS and CDR2 YFSETQ. CDR3 bases: TGCGCCAGCAGCAACCGGGACAGGGCTTCCTACGAGCAGTACTTC. Its protein product is CASSNRDRASYEQYF.

V gene TRBV29-1 combines with J gene TRBJ1-2; TRBD1 matches 7 bases. Germline V CDR1 and CDR2: SQVTM, ANQGSEA. After removal of 8 bases from V and 4 bases from J, the junction contained 7 bases not matched to a gene. The CDR3 sequence is 12 residues long. The CDR3 protein is CSLTGTAYGYTF. The CDR3 nucleotides are TGCAGCTTAACCGGGACAGCCTATGGCTACACCTTC. The full variable domain, completed using reference TRBV29-1 and TRBJ1-2, is SAVISQKPSRDICQRGTSLTIQCQVDSQVTMMFWYRQQPGQSLTLIATANQGSEATYESGFVIDKFPISRPNLTFSTLTVSNMSPEDSSIYLCSLTGTAYGYTFGSGTRLTVV.

The gene calls are TRBV3-1 (or the pseudogene TRBV3-2) and TRBJ2-1, with D maybe TRBD2 (6 bases). V was trimmed by 4 bases and J by 10 bases, leaving 23 bases between them. The CDR3 loop spans 16 amino acids. CDR1 is LGHDT and CDR2 is YNNKEL in the germline V gene (reference sequence). The CDR3 coding sequence is TGTGCCAGCAGCCCCGTTAGGAGGGCCCAGGCTCGCGAGCAGTTCTTC. Protein sequence: CASSPVRRAQAREQFF.